This section outlines one TCR beta chain sequence together with its context. The antigen is undetermined. The data originate from a study of shared clonotypes between healthy human individuals. Study in general: Each donor had three CD4 naive, three CD4 memory, two CD8 naive and one CD8 memory plate.

The V gene's germline CDR1 is SGHRS and CDR2 YFSETQ. Trimming removed 1 base at V and 6 bases at J, with 11 bases between. This CDR3 contains 13 residues. Study results and limitations: Among donors, sharing of clonotypes was expected to be affected by sequencing depth.

This table comes from immunoSEQ multiplex PCR, and its TCRdb copy is limited to in-frame clones, with some not included. The table has more than 2,000,000 clones, more than 80% seen once. The J gene is TRBJ2-7, the V gene TRBV5-1; D call uncertain. Sequencing used naive CD4+ T cells from PBMCs. Subset noted: CD45RA+ positively selected. The TCR was taken from a young man in good health. Some clones in this sample may be carry-over from other donors' samples. The CDR3 DNA follows: TGCGCCAGCAGCTTGTTTGGGTCCGGCGAGCAGTACTTC. Protein sequence: CASSLFGSGEQYF.